The following is a T cell receptor beta chain sequence with its context. The antigen is unknown. 5'RACE primed at constant segments yielded TCR alpha and TCR beta cDNA libraries bearing sample barcodes and UMIs. TCRdb passed the 5' RACE reads through MiXCR, listing each CDR3 protein once. The sample consists of about 310,000 distinct CDR3 sequences, about 15% of them appearing once. The sample originates from a study of T-cell memory formation after mild COVID-19. Study-wide results and limits: Most CD4+ clones that shrank were in CM and EM, while CD8+ ones turned up in EMRA. Later expanders leaned CD4+, whereas day 15 to 85 contracting clones were balanced CD4/CD8. Still unconfirmed is whether the second-wave clones peaking on day 37 recognized SARS-CoV-2.

Germline V gene data show CDR1 as SGHTA and CDR2 as FQGNSA. Trimming pared 2 bases from V and 3 bases from J, leaving 7 bases between. The CDR3 extends over 14 amino acids. This sequence was found in a man younger than 30 who had mild COVID-19 (a few samples of this study predate the infection). Cell type and time point are not known. This chain joins TRBV7-2 and TRBJ2-2; weak D call: TRBD1 (5 bases). The sequenced material came from PBMCs or a T cell subset sorted from them (not recorded which). The CDR3 DNA reads TGTGCCAGCAGCTTATTGGGGCACACCGGGGAGCTGTTTTTT. This gives the protein CASSLLGHTGELFF.